These 27 T cell receptor beta chains were sequenced from one sample in a study of CD4 T cells in relation to SARS-CoV-2 and coronaviruses. Libraries were prepared by immunoSEQ multiplex PCR; TCRdb keeps only in-frame clonotypes and omits some of them. The sample records around 9,800 clones, around 80% being singletons. The unexposed donors gave CD4+ T cells in about 2011-2019, prior to COVID-19. After less than 11 days of culture, CD4+ T cells were isolated. These TCRs are of unknown antigen specificity. Sequenced input: CD4+ T cells from PBMCs, cultured in vitro. The receptors here all came from a human donor in good health.

The chain joins TRBV2 to TRBJ2-3, with a tentative D call TRBD1 (6 bases). The CDR3 sequence is 18 residues long. V was shortened by 4 bases and J by 6 bases, with 26 bases between the two germline ends. The V gene's germline CDR1 is SNHLY and CDR2 FYNNEI. The CDR3 loop is CASSGELRTVNTPDTQYF. The CDR3 nucleotides read TGTGCCAGCAGTGGAGAACTTCGGACAGTTAATACCCCCGATACGCAGTATTTT.

J is TRBJ1-6 and V is TRBV19; D is perhaps TRBD1 (6 bases). The CDR3 contains 14 residues. With 9 bases removed from V and 7 bases from J, the gap between germline ends came to 16 bases. Per the germline V gene, CDR1 is LNHDA and CDR2 is SQIVND (reference sequence). The CDR3 reads CASGGGGGNSPLHF. Written as DNA, the CDR3 is TGTGCCAGCGGCGGGGGAGGGGGAAATTCACCCCTCCACTTT.

The V and J genes are TRBV11-2 and TRBJ2-3, with 12 bases identical to TRBD2. The V segment lost 3 bases and the J segment 6 bases; nucleotides outside the gene matches: 10. The germline gives CDR1 SGHAT, CDR2 FQNNGV. CDR3 length equals 17 residues. The DNA for the CDR3 is TGTGCCAGCAGCTTCGGACTAGCGGGGTTTACACGGGATACGCAGTATTTT. It translates to CASSFGLAGFTRDTQYF.

V gene TRBV19 combines with J gene TRBJ1-3; TRBD1 aligns across 8 bases. V was clipped by 4 bases and J by 2 bases; unmatched bases: 4. From germline, CDR1 is LNHDA and CDR2 SQIVND (reference sequence). The CDR3 runs 15 residues. CDR3 sequence: CASSTATGAGNTIYF. The CDR3 region has the DNA TGTGCCAGTAGTACAGCGACAGGGGCTGGAAACACCATATATTTT.

This sequence joins TRBV7-2 and TRBJ2-7, with 13 positions matching TRBD2. Trimming cost V 5 bases and J 7 bases; bases outside gene matches: 5. The V gene's germline CDR1 is SGHTA and CDR2 FQGNSA. This CDR3 is 14 amino acids long. The CDR3 here is CASSTSGGEWEQYF. The CDR3, as DNA: TGTGCCAGCAGCACTAGCGGGGGGGAGTGGGAGCAGTACTTC.

CDR3 sequence: CASSLQADAYEQYF. Here the CDR3 DNA reads TGTGCCAGCAGCTTGCAGGCAGATGCCTACGAGCAGTACTTC. The rearrangement uses TRBV5-5 and TRBJ2-7; D not certain. The CDR3 is made up of 14 amino acids. V was cut by 1 base and J by 2 bases, with 10 bases left in between. Germline CDR1 SGHKS, CDR2 YYEKEE (reference sequence). Drawing the rest from reference TRBV5-5 and TRBJ2-7, the complete variable domain is DAGVTQSPTHLIKTRGQQVTLRCSPISGHKSVSWYQQVLGQGPQFIFQYYEKEERGRGNFPDRFSARQFPNYSSELNVNALLLGDSALYLCASSLQADAYEQYFGPGTRLTVT.

The chain combines TRBV4-1 with TRBJ1-2, with D unclear. CDR3 length equals 15 residues. Trimming shortened V by 0 bases and J by 7 bases, and 15 bases separated the two germline ends. Germline values: CDR1 MGHRA, CDR2 YSYEKL. Written as DNA, the CDR3 is TGCGCCAGCAGCCAAGATAACGCACGCCCGGGTGGCTACACCTTC. This encodes CASSQDNARPGGYTF.

The V and J genes are TRBV30 and TRBJ2-3; a possible D gene is TRBD2 (7 bases). Germline values: CDR1 GTSNPN, CDR2 SVGIG (reference sequence). Trimming removed 5 bases from V and 2 bases from J, with 11 bases in between. This CDR3 region has 13 residues. The CDR3 bases are TGTGCCTGGGAAGGGGGGGCCACAGATACGCAGTATTTT. Its translation: CAWEGGATDTQYF.

The rearrangement links TRBV6-2 or TRBV6-3 to TRBJ1-3; D is perhaps TRBD1 (5 bases). Looked up from germline, CDR1 is MNHEY and CDR2 is SVGEGT. The CDR3 length is 15 residues. The V gene lost 4 bases and the J gene lost 0 bases, with 10 bases spanning the gap. The CDR3 loop reads CASSWDVSSGNTIYF. The CDR3 DNA reads TGTGCCAGCAGTTGGGACGTCAGCTCTGGAAACACCATATATTTT.

V is TRBV18 and J is TRBJ2-2, with TRBD1 as a possible D gene (6 bases). CDR1 KGHSH and CDR2 LQKENI come from the germline V gene. Trimming removed 3 bases from V and 0 bases from J, with 8 bases in between. The CDR3 loop spans 15 amino acids. The CDR3 nucleotides read TGTGCCAGCTCACCCACAGGGCCGAACACCGGGGAGCTGTTTTTT. This translates into CASSPTGPNTGELFF.

The rearrangement uses TRBV27 and TRBJ2-3; 9 positions agree with TRBD2. There are 18 residues in the CDR3. Germline V gene lookup returns CDR1 MNHEY and CDR2 SMNVEV (reference sequence). The junction had 8 bases not matched to a gene; V was cut back by 0 bases and J by 1 base. The DNA for the CDR3 is TGTGCCAGCAGTTTATCATCCGTAGCGGGAGCTGGCACAGATACGCAGTATTTT. This sequence encodes CASSLSSVAGAGTDTQYF.

The chain recombines TRBV5-4 with TRBJ2-1, with 7 bases matching TRBD2. This CDR3 spans 13 amino acids. Losses at the gene ends were 4 bases for V and 9 bases for J; bases not matched to a gene: 7. Germline CDR1 and CDR2: SGHNT and YYREEE (reference sequence). Written as DNA, the CDR3 is TGTGCCAGCAGCCCCGGGACTAACCTTGAGCAGTTCTTC. Translating it yields CASSPGTNLEQFF.

For the CDR3, the DNA is TGTGCCAGTAAGACAGTTTATAATTCACCCCTCCACTTT. Encoded protein: CASKTVYNSPLHF. V and J are TRBV27 and TRBJ1-6, with D possibly TRBD1 on 5 matching bases. The CDR3 has 13 amino acids. Germline assignment: CDR1 MNHEY and CDR2 SMNVEV (reference sequence). Trimming shortened V by 9 bases and J by 4 bases, and 10 bases separated the two germline ends.

V is TRBV6-5 and J is TRBJ2-1; D is uncertain. Trimming left V 8 bases short and J 2 bases short, with 10 bases between. CDR1 is MNHEY and CDR2 is SVGAGI in the germline V gene. This CDR3 region has 13 residues. The CDR3 is CASQEGPYNEQFF. CDR3 nucleotide sequence: TGTGCCAGCCAAGAAGGACCCTACAATGAGCAGTTCTTC.

This clone was detected once. V gene TRBV4-3 combines with J gene TRBJ2-1; TRBD1 is a possible D gene (5 bases). Germline CDR1 and CDR2: LGHNA and YSLEER. The CDR3 runs 16 residues. Trimming cost V 4 bases and J 3 bases, with 16 bases left between them. The CDR3 reads CASSRAPDRLYNEQFF. CDR3 bases: TGCGCCAGCAGCCGAGCGCCCGACAGACTCTACAATGAGCAGTTCTTC.

This clone was counted a few times. The CDR3 DNA is TGTGCCAGCAGCCCGGACAGGGCCGACACCGGGGAGCTGTTTTTT. Its translation is CASSPDRADTGELFF. The V call is TRBV7-9, the J call TRBJ2-2; 8 bases map to TRBD1. CDR1 is SEHNR and CDR2 is FQNEAQ in the germline V gene (reference sequence). Losses at the gene ends were 5 bases for V and 3 bases for J; bases not matched to a gene: 5. The CDR3 is 15 amino acids.

V gene TRBV7-2 combines with J gene TRBJ2-5; 8 bases align to TRBD1. V dropped 8 bases and J dropped 5; count of bases not matched to a gene: 10. The CDR3 runs 14 residues. CDR1 is SGHTA and CDR2 is FQGNSA in the germline V gene. The CDR3 loop is CASGSGGAGETQYF. The CDR3 nucleotides are TGTGCCAGCGGTTCAGGGGGCGCTGGGGAGACCCAGTACTTC.

The chain uses TRBV4-2 and TRBJ2-3; the D gene could be TRBD1 or TRBD2 (5 bases each). The CDR3 covers 12 residues. The V end was cut by 1 base, the J end by 12 bases, with 11 bases between. The V gene's germline CDR1 is LGHNA and CDR2 YNFKEQ. CDR3 sequence: CASSQGTRDQYF. The CDR3 nucleotides are TGTGCCAGCAGCCAAGGGACTCGGGACCAGTATTTT.

The chain couples TRBV7-2 to TRBJ2-7; 11 nucleotides align to TRBD1. Germline loops: CDR1 SGHTA, CDR2 FQGNSA. This CDR3 contains 15 residues. J gave up 12 bases and V 6 bases, and 16 bases lay outside the gene matches. CDR3 residues: CASSSTGQGAEEGYF. CDR3 bases: TGTGCCAGCAGTTCCACAGGACAGGGGGCGGAGGAGGGGTACTTC.

The V and J genes are TRBV5-1 and TRBJ2-3, with TRBD2 matching 7 bases. CDR1 and CDR2 from the germline V gene are SGHRS and YFSETQ. The CDR3 consists of 16 residues. J lost 2 bases, V lost 0 bases, and 6 bases had no gene match. CDR3 residues: CASSLEGTTNTDTQYF. The CDR3 DNA reads TGCGCCAGCAGCTTGGAGGGGACTACCAACACAGATACGCAGTATTTT.

The chain combines TRBV9 with TRBJ1-3; D perhaps matches TRBD1 (5 bases). The CDR3 loop spans 15 amino acids. V lost 0 bases, J lost 4 bases, and 11 bases lay in between. In germline, CDR1 is SGDLS, CDR2 YYNGEE. In DNA, the CDR3 is TGTGCCAGCAGCGTAGCAGGGACTGGGGGAAACACCATATATTTT. It is translated as CASSVAGTGGNTIYF.

The chain employs TRBV6-2 or TRBV6-3 and TRBJ2-3; TRBD2 might be the D (6 bases). The CDR3 is 16 residues long. V lost 0 bases to trimming and J lost 0 bases, with 10 bases between them. CDR1 is MNHEY and CDR2 is SVGEGT in the germline V gene. CDR3 coding DNA: TGTGCCAGCAGTTACTCCGGGGGACGGAGCACAGATACGCAGTATTTT. Translation: CASSYSGGRSTDTQYF.

The rearrangement joins TRBV28 to TRBJ1-2; unclear D gene. Germline V gives CDR1 MDHEN, CDR2 SYDVKM. The CDR3 is 11 residues long. With 4 bases removed from V and 4 bases from J, the gap between germline ends came to 4 bases. The chain's CDR3 is CASSSAYGYTF. The CDR3 region has the DNA TGTGCCAGCAGTTCAGCCTATGGCTACACCTTC.

V usage is TRBV11-3 and J usage is TRBJ2-3; TRBD1 is a possible D gene (5 bases). This CDR3 is 14 amino acids long. Trimming removed 1 base at V and 3 bases at J, with 8 bases between. The germline V gene encodes CDR1 SGHNT and CDR2 YENEEA. The CDR3 here is CASSLGQGTDTQYF. DNA for the CDR3: TGTGCCAGCAGCTTAGGTCAGGGTACAGATACGCAGTATTTT.

This clone turned up a few times. The chain uses TRBV2 and TRBJ1-2; 9 bases align to TRBD1. Trimming cost V 10 bases and J 7 bases; bases outside gene matches: 7. The CDR3 runs 12 residues. Germline V gives CDR1 SNHLY, CDR2 FYNNEI. CDR3 sequence reads: CANHRTGVGYTF. The CDR3 nucleotides read TGTGCCAATCACCGGACAGGGGTTGGCTACACCTTC.

This clone was detected a few times. J is TRBJ1-1 and V is TRBV27; the D is unclear. This CDR3 comprises 15 residues. V lost 10 bases to trimming and J lost 4 bases, with 22 bases between them. CDR1 and CDR2 from the germline V gene are MNHEY and SMNVEV (reference sequence). CDR3 nucleotide sequence: TGTGCCACTAGGTATTCCTGGGGAGGGAGCACTGAAGCTTTCTTT. Its translation is CATRYSWGGSTEAFF.

V usage is TRBV5-1 and J usage is TRBJ2-1, with 11 bases matching TRBD1. Looked up from germline, CDR1 is SGHRS and CDR2 is YFSETQ. Losses at the gene ends were 0 bases for V and 2 bases for J; bases not matched to a gene: 10. CDR3 length equals 19 residues. CDR3 protein: CASSLAGQGAGSAYNEQFF. The CDR3 nucleotides read TGCGCCAGCAGCTTGGCTGGACAGGGGGCGGGGTCGGCCTACAATGAGCAGTTCTTC.